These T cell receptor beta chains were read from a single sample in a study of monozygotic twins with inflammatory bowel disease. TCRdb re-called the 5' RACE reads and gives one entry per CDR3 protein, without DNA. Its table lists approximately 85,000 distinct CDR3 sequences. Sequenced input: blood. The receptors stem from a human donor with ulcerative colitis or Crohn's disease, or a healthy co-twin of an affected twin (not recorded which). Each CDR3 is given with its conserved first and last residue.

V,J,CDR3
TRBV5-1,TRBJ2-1,CASSLARQGAQEQFF
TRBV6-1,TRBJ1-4,CASSESSGGQGDEKLFF
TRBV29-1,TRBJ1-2,CSVGGQVNGYTF
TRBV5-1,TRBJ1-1,CASTRGGQATEAFF
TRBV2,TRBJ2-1,CASSDPGTSGGNEQFF
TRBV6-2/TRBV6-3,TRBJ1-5,CASSHPNQPQHF
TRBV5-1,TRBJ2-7,CASSLGQGVYEQYF
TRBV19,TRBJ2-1,CASSIASGGANEQFF
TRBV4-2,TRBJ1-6,CASSQAAGLGSPLHF
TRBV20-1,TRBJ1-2,CSAITGVYGYTF
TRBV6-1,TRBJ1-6,CASSEFGGGNNSPLHF
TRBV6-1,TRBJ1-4,CASSPGTGSNEKLFF
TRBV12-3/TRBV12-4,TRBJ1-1,CASSLFGWRDHTEAFF
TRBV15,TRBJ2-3,CATISGGLDTQYF
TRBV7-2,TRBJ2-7,CASSPAGVEQYF
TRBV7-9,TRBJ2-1,CASLGGISYNEQFF
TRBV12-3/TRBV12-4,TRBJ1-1,CASSRMNTEAFF
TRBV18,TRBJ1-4,CASSPQRALRGQLFF
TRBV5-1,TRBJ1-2,CASSEGPLNYGYTF
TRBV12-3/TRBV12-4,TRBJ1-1,CASSPGTPEAFF
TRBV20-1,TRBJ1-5,CSAIEGGNQPQHF
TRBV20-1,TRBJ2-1,CSAWRWGDEQFF
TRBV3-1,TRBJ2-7,CASSPQQVQGYEQYF
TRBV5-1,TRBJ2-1,CASEAGTNSYNEQFF
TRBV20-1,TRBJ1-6,CSGGSGTGTTSF
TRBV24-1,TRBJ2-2,CATSSTGVSGELFF
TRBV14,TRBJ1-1,CASSASRDGNTEAFF
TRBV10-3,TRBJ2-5,CAIRVGTGEETQYF
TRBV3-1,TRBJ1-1,CASSPIGQGPNTEAFF
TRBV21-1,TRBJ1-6,CASSPPCGQGGPLHF
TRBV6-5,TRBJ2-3,CASSPLKTDTQYF
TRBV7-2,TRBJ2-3,CASSFPGSQYF
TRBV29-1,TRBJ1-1,CSVEGTVNTEAFF
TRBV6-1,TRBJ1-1,CASSPTPQGTVGVEAFF
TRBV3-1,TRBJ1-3,CASSRGRNTIYF
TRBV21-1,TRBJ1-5,CASSTRTTNQPQHF
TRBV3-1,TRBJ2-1,CASSQVGGRDQQFF
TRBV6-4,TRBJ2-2,CASSDSSGQGYTGELFF
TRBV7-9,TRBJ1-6,CASSPWTGGSSSPLHF
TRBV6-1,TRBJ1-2,CASSEVEGIGNGYTF
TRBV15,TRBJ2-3,CATRQSRDRALRSSGGTQYF
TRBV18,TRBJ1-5,CASSASTANQPQHF
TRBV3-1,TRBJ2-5,CASSPSSLAGGKVTQYF
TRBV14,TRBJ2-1,CASRFDRDMVF
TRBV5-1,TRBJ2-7,CASSWDKTYEQYF
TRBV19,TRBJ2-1,CASSIVLGSEQFF
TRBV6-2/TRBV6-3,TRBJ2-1,CASSYSIGRREYNEQFF
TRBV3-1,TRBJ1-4,CASSHRRINEKLFF
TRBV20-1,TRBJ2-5,CSAESGQAIQETQYF
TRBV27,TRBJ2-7,CASSSIWGQDEYEQYF
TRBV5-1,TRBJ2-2,CASSFDTTNTGELFF
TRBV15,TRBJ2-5,CATSLKLAGRETQYF
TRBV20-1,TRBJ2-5,CSARPASGGMETQYF
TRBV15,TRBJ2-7,CATSREGTSGGEQYF
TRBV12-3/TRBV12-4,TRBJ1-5,CASSFSSNQPQHF
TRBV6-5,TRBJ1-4,CASSWDRTSAPKKLFF
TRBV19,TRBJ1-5,CASSTKVVGNQPQHF
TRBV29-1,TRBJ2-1,CSVGPPFTSGRNNEQFF
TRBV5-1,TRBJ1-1,CASSPGQPGDTEAFF